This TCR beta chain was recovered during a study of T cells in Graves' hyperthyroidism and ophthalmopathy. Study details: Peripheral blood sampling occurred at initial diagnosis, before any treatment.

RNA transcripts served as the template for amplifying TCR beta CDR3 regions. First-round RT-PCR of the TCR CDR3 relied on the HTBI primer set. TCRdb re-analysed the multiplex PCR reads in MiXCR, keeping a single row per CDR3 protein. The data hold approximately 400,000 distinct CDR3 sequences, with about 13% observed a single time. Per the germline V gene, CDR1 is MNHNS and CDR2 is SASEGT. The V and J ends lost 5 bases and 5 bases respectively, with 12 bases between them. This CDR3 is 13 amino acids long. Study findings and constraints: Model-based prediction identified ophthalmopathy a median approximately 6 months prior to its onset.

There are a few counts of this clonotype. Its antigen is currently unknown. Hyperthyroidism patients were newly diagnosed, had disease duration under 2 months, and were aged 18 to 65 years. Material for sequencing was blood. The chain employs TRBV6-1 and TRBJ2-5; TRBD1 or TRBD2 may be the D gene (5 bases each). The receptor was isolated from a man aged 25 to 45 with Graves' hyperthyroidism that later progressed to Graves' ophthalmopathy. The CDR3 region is CASSTGTGETQYF. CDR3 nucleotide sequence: TGTGCCAGCAGTACCGGGACGGGGGAGACCCAGTACTTC.